This note documents a single TCR beta chain sequence. Its matching antigen is unknown. Sequencing used cDNA as its template, made by extracting RNA and reverse transcribing it. Clones were read by immunoSEQ multiplex PCR, and TCRdb kept only the in-frame ones, dropping some. The sample includes 95,000 to 100,000 clones, 60% of them seen just once. Treatment defined: oral pan-JAK inhibitor, 5-10 mg twice daily. This entry belongs to a study of CD8+ T cells in alopecia areata. In the study overall: Treatment ran 6 to 18 months, with 6 months of follow-up afterward.

Study conclusions and caveats: Numerous expanded lesional clones remained in scalp and blood during tofacitinib. One nonresponder makes the tie between baseline CD8+ expansion and response uncertain.

V lost 1 base to trimming and J lost 11 bases, with 15 bases between them. This CDR3 has 15 residues. CDR1 is PRHDT, CDR2 FYEKMQ, per germline (reference sequence). The sequence was obtained from a human donor with alopecia areata. The J gene is TRBJ1-6, the V gene TRBV13; tentative D call: TRBD1 (6 bases). The material sequenced was CD8+ T cells sorted from blood, taken at roughly week 55, from a patient treated with tofacitinib. The CDR3 spells CASSLEGGPMAPLHF. For the CDR3, the DNA is TGTGCCAGCAGCTTAGAAGGGGGACCCATGGCACCCCTCCACTTT.